This is a list of T cell receptor beta chains from one sample in a study of vaccination and CD4 T cells after COVID-19. TCRdb itself ran the PCR reads through MiXCR, one entry per CDR3 protein. This sample has more than 10,000 distinct CDR3 sequences, with approximately 58% found just once. No antigen has been identified for these receptors. The specimen was CD4+ T cells from blood, cultured in vitro, collected before SARS-CoV-2 vaccination. The receptors were gathered from a human donor who had recovered from COVID-19. CDR3s include the opening cysteine and the closing phenylalanine or tryptophan. Each record gives: CDR3 length, D gene, clone size, V gene, J gene, CDR3 protein, CDR3 DNA. A D gene is named only where the DNA matches it firmly. A row's size may be missing; if present it is once, few, many or a size class.

CDR3 length: 13; D gene: TRBD2; clone size: -; V gene: TRBV2; J gene: TRBJ2-5; CDR3 protein: CASETSGRETQYF; CDR3 DNA: TGTGCCAGTGAGACTAGCGGGAGAGAGACCCAGTACTTC
CDR3 length: 12; D gene: -; clone size: -; V gene: TRBV20-1; J gene: TRBJ2-6; CDR3 protein: CSATRGANVLTF; CDR3 DNA: TGCAGTGCTACCCGGGGGGCCAACGTCCTGACTTTC
CDR3 length: 13; D gene: -; clone size: -; V gene: TRBV20-1; J gene: TRBJ2-7; CDR3 protein: CSAYRDGRYEQYF; CDR3 DNA: TGCAGTGCTTACCGGGACGGCCGTTACGAGCAGTACTTC
CDR3 length: 13; D gene: -; clone size: few; V gene: TRBV28; J gene: TRBJ1-2; CDR3 protein: CASSFTGPYGYTF; CDR3 DNA: TGTGCCAGCAGTTTCACAGGGCCCTATGGCTACACCTTC
CDR3 length: 15; D gene: TRBD2; clone size: few; V gene: TRBV7-6; J gene: TRBJ2-2; CDR3 protein: CASSSIAGGTGELFF; CDR3 DNA: TGTGCCAGCAGCTCAATAGCGGGAGGTACCGGGGAGCTGTTTTTT
CDR3 length: 17; D gene: TRBD2; clone size: -; V gene: TRBV15; J gene: TRBJ2-1; CDR3 protein: CATSRAGASGRGNEQFF; CDR3 DNA: TGTGCCACCAGCAGAGCCGGGGCGAGCGGGAGAGGCAATGAGCAGTTCTTC
CDR3 length: 15; D gene: -; clone size: -; V gene: TRBV7-3; J gene: TRBJ2-1; CDR3 protein: CASSFGLPPENEQFF; CDR3 DNA: TGTGCCAGCAGCTTTGGACTCCCCCCCGAGAATGAGCAGTTCTTC
CDR3 length: 16; D gene: TRBD1; clone size: -; V gene: TRBV7-9; J gene: TRBJ2-3; CDR3 protein: CASSLGTGTSTDTQYF; CDR3 DNA: TGTGCCAGCAGCTTAGGGACAGGGACTAGCACAGATACGCAGTATTTT
CDR3 length: 13; D gene: TRBD2; clone size: -; V gene: TRBV2; J gene: TRBJ2-5; CDR3 protein: CARGTSGTETQYF; CDR3 DNA: TGTGCCAGAGGGACTAGCGGGACCGAGACCCAGTACTTC
CDR3 length: 14; D gene: -; clone size: -; V gene: TRBV19; J gene: TRBJ2-3; CDR3 protein: CASSPGQRTDTQYF; CDR3 DNA: TGTGCCAGTAGCCCTGGACAACGCACAGATACGCAGTATTTT
CDR3 length: 15; D gene: -; clone size: -; V gene: TRBV21-1; J gene: TRBJ1-1; CDR3 protein: CASRGKGGPNTEAFF; CDR3 DNA: TGTGCCAGCAGGGGGAAGGGGGGACCGAACACTGAAGCTTTCTTT
CDR3 length: 15; D gene: -; clone size: -; V gene: TRBV28; J gene: TRBJ1-5; CDR3 protein: CASRELEVSNQPQHF; CDR3 DNA: TGTGCCAGCAGGGAACTAGAGGTTAGCAATCAGCCCCAGCATTTT
CDR3 length: 13; D gene: -; clone size: few; V gene: TRBV10-3; J gene: TRBJ2-5; CDR3 protein: CAISGHGQETQYF; CDR3 DNA: TGTGCCATCAGTGGGCACGGCCAAGAGACCCAGTACTTC
CDR3 length: 13; D gene: -; clone size: few; V gene: TRBV6-5; J gene: TRBJ2-5; CDR3 protein: CASSYSSSETQYF; CDR3 DNA: TGTGCCAGCAGTTACTCTTCTAGCGAGACCCAGTACTTC
CDR3 length: 16; D gene: TRBD1; clone size: once; V gene: TRBV27; J gene: TRBJ2-7; CDR3 protein: CASSPRQGLISYEQYF; CDR3 DNA: TGTGCCAGCAGTCCTCGACAGGGTTTAATCTCCTACGAGCAGTACTTC
CDR3 length: 15; D gene: -; clone size: -; V gene: TRBV23-1; J gene: TRBJ2-7; CDR3 protein: CASSREAVSSYEQYF; CDR3 DNA: TGCGCCAGCAGTCGGGAGGCAGTCTCTTCCTACGAGCAGTACTTC